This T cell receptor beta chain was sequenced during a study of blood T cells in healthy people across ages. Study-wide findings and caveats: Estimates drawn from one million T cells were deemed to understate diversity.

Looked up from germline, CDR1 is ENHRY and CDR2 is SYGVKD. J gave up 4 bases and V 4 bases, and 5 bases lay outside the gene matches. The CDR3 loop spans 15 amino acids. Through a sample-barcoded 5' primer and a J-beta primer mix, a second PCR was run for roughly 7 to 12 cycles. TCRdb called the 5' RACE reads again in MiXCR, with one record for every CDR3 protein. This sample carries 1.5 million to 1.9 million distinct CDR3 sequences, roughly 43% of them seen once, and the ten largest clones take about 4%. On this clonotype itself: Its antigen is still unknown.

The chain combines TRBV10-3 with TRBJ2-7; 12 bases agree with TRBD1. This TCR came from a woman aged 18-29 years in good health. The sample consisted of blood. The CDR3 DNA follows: TGTGCCATCAGTGGATGGGACAGGGGGCTATACGAGCAGTACTTC. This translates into CAISGWDRGLYEQYF.